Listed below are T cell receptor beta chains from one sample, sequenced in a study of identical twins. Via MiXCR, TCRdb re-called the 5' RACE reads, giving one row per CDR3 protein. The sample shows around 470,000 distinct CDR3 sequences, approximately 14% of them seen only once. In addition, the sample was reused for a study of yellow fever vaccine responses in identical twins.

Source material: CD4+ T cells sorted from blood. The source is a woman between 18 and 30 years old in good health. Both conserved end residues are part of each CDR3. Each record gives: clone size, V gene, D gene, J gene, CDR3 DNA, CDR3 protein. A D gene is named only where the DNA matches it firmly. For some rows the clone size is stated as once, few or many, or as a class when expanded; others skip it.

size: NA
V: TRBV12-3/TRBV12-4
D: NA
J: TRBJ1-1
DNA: TGTGCCAGCAGTTCCTCGTGGGGGGCGAGGGACACTGAAGCTTTCTTT
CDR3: CASSSSWGARDTEAFF

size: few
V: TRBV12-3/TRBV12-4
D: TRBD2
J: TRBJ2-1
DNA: TGTGCCAGCAGTCAAACTAGCGGGGGGGCCTCGAGCTCCTACAATGAGCAGTTCTTC
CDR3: CASSQTSGGASSSYNEQFF

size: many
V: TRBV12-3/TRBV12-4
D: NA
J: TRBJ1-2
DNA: TGTGCCAGCAGCCAGACAGTTAACTATGGCTACACCTTC
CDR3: CASSQTVNYGYTF

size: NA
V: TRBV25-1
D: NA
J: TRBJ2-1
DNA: TGTGCCAGCAGTGAGACAGTCGGCGAGCAGTTCTTC
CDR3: CASSETVGEQFF

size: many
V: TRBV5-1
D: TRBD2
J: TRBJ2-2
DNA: TGCGCCAGCAGGAACAGCGGGAAGAACACCGGGGAGCTGTTTTTT
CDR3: CASRNSGKNTGELFF

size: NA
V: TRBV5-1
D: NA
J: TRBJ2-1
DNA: TGCGCCAGCAGCTTGGAGCGGGTGAGCTCCTACAATGAGCAGTTCTTC
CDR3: CASSLERVSSYNEQFF

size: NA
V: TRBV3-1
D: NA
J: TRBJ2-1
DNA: TGTGCCAGCAGCCAAGATCGTTGGGGAGGACAGGTGAACTACAATGAGCAGTTCTTC
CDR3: CASSQDRWGGQVNYNEQFF

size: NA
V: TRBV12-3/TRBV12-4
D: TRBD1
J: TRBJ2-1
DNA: TGTGCCAGCAGCAGGGGGCCGGAGATATACAATGAGCAGTTCTTC
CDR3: CASSRGPEIYNEQFF

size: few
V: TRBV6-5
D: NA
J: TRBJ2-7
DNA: TGTGCCAGCAGTTACGGGCCAGGAGACCAGACCTACGAGCAGTACTTC
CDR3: CASSYGPGDQTYEQYF

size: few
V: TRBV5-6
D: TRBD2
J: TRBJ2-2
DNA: TGTGCCAGCAGCTTACAGCGGGGTGCGAACACCGGGGAGCTGTTTTTT
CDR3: CASSLQRGANTGELFF

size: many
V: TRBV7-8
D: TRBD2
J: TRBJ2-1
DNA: TGTGCCAGCAGCTCGGGTGCCGGGCTAGCGGGAGAGGGCAATGAGCAGTTCTTC
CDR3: CASSSGAGLAGEGNEQFF

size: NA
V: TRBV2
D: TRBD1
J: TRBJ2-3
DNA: TGTGCCAGCAGGCCACTAGGACAGGGAAGGGATACGCAGTATTTT
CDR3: CASRPLGQGRDTQYF

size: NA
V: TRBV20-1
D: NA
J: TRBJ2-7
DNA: TGCAGTGCTAGAGGGGCCTACGAGCAGTACTTC
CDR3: CSARGAYEQYF

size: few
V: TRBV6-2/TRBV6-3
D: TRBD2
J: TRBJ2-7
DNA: TGTGCCAAAGAAAGCGGGACTAGCGGGTCCTACGAGCAGTACTTC
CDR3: CAKESGTSGSYEQYF

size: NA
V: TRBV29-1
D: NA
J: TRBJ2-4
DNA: TGCAGCGTTGTAGTTTTTGGGAGCGCGGTGAGGCAGGCCAAAAACATTCAGTACTTC
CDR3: CSVVVFGSAVRQAKNIQYF